Included here is one T cell receptor (beta chain) sequence, with context. The antigen is undetermined. Clones were read by immunoSEQ multiplex PCR, and TCRdb kept only the in-frame ones, dropping some. Here the sample spans about 1,500,000 clones, roughly 96% being singletons. These data originate in a study of shared clonotypes between healthy human individuals. Background on the study: A few men and a couple of women, aged 18 to 49, were donors.

Per the germline V gene, CDR1 is MGHDK and CDR2 is SYGVNS. V was clipped by 3 bases and J by 7 bases, with 12 bases between them. The CDR3 has 13 amino acids. Study-wide findings and caveats: Among non-shared clonotypes, generation probabilities were lower than among those shared by all four donors.

The J gene is TRBJ2-5, the V gene TRBV25-1, with D hard to call. Sequencing was carried out using naive CD4+ T cells sorted from blood. The subset here: CD45RA+ positively selected. This sequence originates from a man aged 25-45 years in good health. DNA of the CDR3: TGTGCCAGCAGTGACAGCGCACCGGGGACCCAGTACTTC. Its translation: CASSDSAPGTQYF.